The rows below give T cell receptor beta chains drawn from one sample of a study of CD8 T cells in Susac syndrome. TCRdb itself ran the immunoSEQ multiplex PCR reads through MiXCR, one entry per CDR3 protein. The table has about 400,000 distinct CDR3 sequences, approximately 89% seen once. Sequenced input: CD8+ T cells from PBMCs. These TCRs come from a human donor with multiple sclerosis. The CDR3 runs from the conserved cysteine through the conserved F or W.

J | V | CDR3
TRBJ2-1 | TRBV3-1 | CASSNREDSYNEQFF
TRBJ1-1 | TRBV27 | CASSLSGPIYTEAFF
TRBJ2-2 | TRBV25-1 | CASSEYFWTTNTGELFF
TRBJ2-1 | TRBV7-3 | CASGGDYNEQFF
TRBJ1-3 | TRBV5-4 | CASSWQGIGGNTIYF
TRBJ2-1 | TRBV6-1 | CASNQELAGPNEQFF
TRBJ2-7 | TRBV2 | CASSEGAVSSYEQYF
TRBJ2-3 | TRBV4-2 | CASSPVAGGITDTQYF
TRBJ2-7 | TRBV6-1 | CATWKGQGTYEQYF
TRBJ1-5 | TRBV6-6 | CASSITVLQPQHF
TRBJ2-5 | TRBV29-1 | CSVETSGETQYF
TRBJ2-7 | TRBV2 | CASRGIEQYF
TRBJ2-7 | TRBV2 | CASSRGGGNSEEQYF
TRBJ2-3 | TRBV20-1 | CSAREAGGPFDTQYF
TRBJ1-2 | TRBV5-1 | CASSLEIGGYTF
TRBJ2-7 | TRBV4-1 | CASSPLGLAVLRWDEQYF
TRBJ1-5 | TRBV5-6 | CASSSRYRGLANQPQHF
TRBJ2-2 | TRBV5-1 | CASSFEESQVPGELFF
TRBJ2-1 | TRBV9 | CASSVAGAWNEQFF
TRBJ1-2 | TRBV2 | CASSSLVPGQESYGYTF
TRBJ2-7 | TRBV19 | CSSSIGDGSYEQYF
TRBJ1-2 | TRBV12-3/TRBV12-4 | CASSLGGTGLVHYGYTF
TRBJ2-2 | TRBV28 | CASRRGTYDTGELFF
TRBJ2-1 | TRBV9 | CASSPPSGGSFNEQFF
TRBJ2-5 | TRBV9 | CASSLDSNYQETQYF
TRBJ1-5 | TRBV30 | CAWGRTNQPQHF
TRBJ1-1 | TRBV19 | CASSIDPENTEAFF
TRBJ1-2 | TRBV9 | CASSGLRDRGRGYTF
TRBJ2-1 | TRBV29-1 | CSADRVGDEQFF
TRBJ2-2 | TRBV7-2 | CASTPSGELFF
TRBJ1-2 | TRBV4-1 | CASSQVMVYGYTF
TRBJ2-7 | TRBV15 | CATSRTADYEQYF
TRBJ2-1 | TRBV6-1 | CASSQSRAGGEGNEQFF
TRBJ2-1 | TRBV27 | CASSFLGYNEQFF
TRBJ2-2 | TRBV2 | CASDHVPSGTGELFF
TRBJ2-2 | TRBV5-6 | CASSLKDRASIGELFF
TRBJ1-5 | TRBV7-2 | CASSHGQYSNQPQHF
TRBJ1-6 | TRBV30 | CAGWREGVNSPLHF
TRBJ2-1 | TRBV30 | CAWSVIRGAYNEQFF
TRBJ1-5 | TRBV3-1 | CASSPSGGGQPQHF
TRBJ1-1 | TRBV7-9 | CASRDWAGNTEAFF
TRBJ2-2 | TRBV19 | CASRYAGELFF
TRBJ1-2 | TRBV5-6 | CASSSDRVNGYTF
TRBJ2-7 | TRBV6-1 | CATTGQGAGEQYF
TRBJ2-2 | TRBV2 | CASGRTSGRIFYGGELFF
TRBJ1-1 | TRBV13 | CASSSKANLAFF
TRBJ2-7 | TRBV29-1 | CSAQGQGYEQYF
TRBJ2-3 | TRBV4-1 | CASRGGLGRTDTQYF
TRBJ2-1 | TRBV18 | CASSPSPAGNEQFF
TRBJ2-5 | TRBV4-1 | CASSQLGGGEDKAQYF
TRBJ1-1 | TRBV20-1 | CSVSLWTGGGTEAFF
TRBJ2-7 | TRBV14 | CASSFGTSGRAQVFDEQYF
TRBJ2-1 | TRBV7-9 | CASSLVSLSNEQFF
TRBJ1-1 | TRBV7-8 | CASSLDRGVYTEAFF
TRBJ2-5 | TRBV4-1 | CASSQLHRVQETQYF
TRBJ2-1 | TRBV27 | CASRGVGRNGYNEQFF
TRBJ1-1 | TRBV30 | CAWSNDGFTEAFF
TRBJ2-1 | TRBV3-1 | CASSFTAGSSYNEQFF
TRBJ1-1 | TRBV2 | CASTLIQGNTEAFF